A selection of T cell receptor beta chains follows, all from one sample in a study of early T cells in non-severe SARS-CoV-2 infection. TCRdb processed the 5' RACE reads anew with MiXCR; each CDR3 protein has one entry. Of about 70,000 distinct CDR3 sequences listed, approximately 14% were seen once; the top ten hold roughly 4.3%. Here the sequenced sample was whole blood, taken at baseline. The receptors derive from an adult who was a healthcare worker with PCR-confirmed SARS-CoV-2 infection or an uninfected control (not recorded which). Both conserved end residues are part of each CDR3. The D gene is left open where the match is weak. Size tells how often a clone was seen (once, few, many) or the class of an expanded clone, and some rows leave it out.

D	V	size	J	DNA	CDR3
-	TRBV6-5	-	TRBJ2-1	TGTGCCAGCAGTTACGAAGGATTCTCGGCTAAACCCCACAATGAGCAGTTCTTC	CASSYEGFSAKPHNEQFF
-	TRBV15	-	TRBJ2-7	TGTGCCACCAGCAGAGATGGGTCGGCTAGCGCCTACTACGAGCAGTACTTC	CATSRDGSASAYYEQYF
-	TRBV27	few	TRBJ1-2	TGTGCCAGCAGTTTCGTCAGGGGCCCCCCAGATGGCTACACCTTC	CASSFVRGPPDGYTF
-	TRBV25-1	-	TRBJ2-7	TGTGCCAGCAGTGGGTGGGAGAACTACGAGCAGTACTTC	CASSGWENYEQYF
-	TRBV7-8	few	TRBJ2-4	TGTGCCAGCAGCCCCCGCGGGGGCACCGAGGCCAAAAACATTCAGTACTTC	CASSPRGGTEAKNIQYF
-	TRBV7-9	-	TRBJ2-7	TGTGCCAGCAGCTTAGCCGACAGGGAGGGGCAGTACTTC	CASSLADREGQYF
-	TRBV7-3	many	TRBJ2-1	TGTGCCAGCAGCCTACGGTGGGACAATGAGCAGTTCTTC	CASSLRWDNEQFF
TRBD2	TRBV5-1	-	TRBJ2-3	TGCGCCAGCAGCTTCCTAGCGGAGAGCACAGATACGCAGTATTTT	CASSFLAESTDTQYF
-	TRBV20-1	many	TRBJ2-1	TGCAGTGCTGCCCACGGGGGAAACTACAATGAGCAGTTCTTC	CSAAHGGNYNEQFF
-	TRBV13	few	TRBJ2-3	TGTGCCAGCAGCTTAAATCACGAGGGGGAGGCAATGGATACGCAGTATTTT	CASSLNHEGEAMDTQYF
TRBD1	TRBV20-1	few	TRBJ1-6	TGCAGTGCTAGACCAGGGGGCATTTATAATTCACCCCTCCACTTT	CSARPGGIYNSPLHF
TRBD1	TRBV9	-	TRBJ2-7	TGTGCCAGCAGCTCGGGACAGGGGAACGAGCAGTACTTC	CASSSGQGNEQYF
-	TRBV20-1	few	TRBJ2-5	TGCAGTGTCAGAGCCCAAGAGACCCAGTACTTC	CSVRAQETQYF
-	TRBV6-2/TRBV6-3	-	TRBJ2-7	TGTGCCAGCAGTCGTCCAAGCGGGCGGTACGAGCAGTACTTC	CASSRPSGRYEQYF
-	TRBV28	once	TRBJ2-7	TGTGCCAGCAGTTTTGACAACGTCAAGGAGCAGTACTTC	CASSFDNVKEQYF
-	TRBV5-1	-	TRBJ2-7	TGCGCCAGCAGCTTTCCGGGCCCGGGGGAACAGTACTTC	CASSFPGPGEQYF
-	TRBV11-2	medium-sized	TRBJ2-5	TGTGCCAGCAGCTTAGGAGGCCAGACAGAGACCCAGTACTTC	CASSLGGQTETQYF
TRBD1	TRBV5-6	-	TRBJ2-3	TGTGCCAGCAGCCCCGGACAGGGGGCAGATACGCAGTATTTT	CASSPGQGADTQYF
TRBD2	TRBV6-7	-	TRBJ2-1	TGTGCCAGCTTCACTAGCGCCAATGAGCAGTTCTTC	CASFTSANEQFF